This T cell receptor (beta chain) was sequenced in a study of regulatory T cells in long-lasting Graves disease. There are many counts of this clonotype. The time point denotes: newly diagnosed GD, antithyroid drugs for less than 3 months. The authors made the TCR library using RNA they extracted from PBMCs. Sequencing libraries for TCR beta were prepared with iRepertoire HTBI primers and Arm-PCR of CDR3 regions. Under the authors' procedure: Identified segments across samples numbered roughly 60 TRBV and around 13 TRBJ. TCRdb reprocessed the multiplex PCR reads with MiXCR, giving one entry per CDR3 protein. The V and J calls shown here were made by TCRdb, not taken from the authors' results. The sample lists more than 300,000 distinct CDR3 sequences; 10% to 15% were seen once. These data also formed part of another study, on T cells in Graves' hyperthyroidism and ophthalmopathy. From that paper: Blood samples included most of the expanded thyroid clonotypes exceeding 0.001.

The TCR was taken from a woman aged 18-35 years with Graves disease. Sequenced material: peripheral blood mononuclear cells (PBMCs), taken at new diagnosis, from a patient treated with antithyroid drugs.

CDR3 coding DNA: TGTGCCTGGAGTGACACCCATGACTGGAGCCAAGAGACCCAGTACTTC. Translating gives CAWSDTHDWSQETQYF. The chain carries TRBV30 and TRBJ2-5; no clear D gene. The V and J ends lost 1 base and 1 base respectively, with 16 bases between them. The germline V gene has CDR1 GTSNPN and CDR2 SVGIG (reference sequence). The CDR3 runs to 16 residues. Complete variable domain (other parts from reference TRBV30 and TRBJ2-5): SQTIHQWPATLVQPVGSPLSLECTVEGTSNPNLYWYRQAAGRGLQLLFYSVGIGQISSEVPQNLSASRPQDRQFILSSKKLLLSDSGFYLCAWSDTHDWSQETQYFGPGTRLLVL.